Listed below are T cell receptor beta chains from one sample, sequenced in a study of T cells in Graves' hyperthyroidism and ophthalmopathy. TCRdb re-called the multiplex PCR reads with MiXCR, one entry per CDR3 protein. The data contain hundreds of thousands of distinct CDR3 sequences, 13% to 15% of them singletons. Sequenced: blood. The receptors come from a woman aged 40 to 55 with Graves' hyperthyroidism. Both conserved end residues are trimmed from each CDR3. The order of the fields is clone size, V gene, J gene, CDR3 protein. Size values are once, few and many counts, or a class for expanded clones, and some rows have none.

>many|TRBV29-1|TRBJ1-1
SVAGYHPEAF
>many|TRBV11-3|TRBJ2-7
ASSLEETGNEQY
>-|TRBV7-9|TRBJ2-2
ASSHAPSGSAKAGELF
>-|TRBV7-9|TRBJ2-1
ASSRDPSNEQF
>many|TRBV27|TRBJ2-1
ASSLRESAYNEQF
>many|TRBV20-1|TRBJ1-1
SARLEVLGTEAF
>-|TRBV20-1|TRBJ2-5
SARGGFGETQY
>-|TRBV4-1|TRBJ2-7
ASSLQQGANRYEQY
>many|TRBV19|TRBJ2-7
ASSNRVRSYEQY
>many|TRBV5-1|TRBJ2-1
ASSPDTLSSYNEQF
>many|TRBV6-1|TRBJ2-6
ASSEEWTGISTGANVLT
>-|TRBV5-1|TRBJ1-2
ASSLTPDRGDGYT
>-|TRBV7-2|TRBJ2-7
ASSLESLAGGPYEQY
>many|TRBV20-1|TRBJ2-3
SARGTTGTEAITDTQY
>-|TRBV3-1|TRBJ1-3
ASTRNPPGAFPSGNTIY
>-|TRBV3-1|TRBJ2-2
ASSQWEDNTGELF
>many|TRBV19|TRBJ1-5
ASSAQRGSGNQPQH
>few|TRBV4-1|TRBJ2-7
ASSRNPLQGAMNEQY
>many|TRBV11-2|TRBJ1-3
ASQQTGAGNTIY
>many|TRBV27|TRBJ2-7
ASSPVAGGAYEQY
>-|TRBV28|TRBJ2-7
ASSFGGVQGYEQY
>many|TRBV28|TRBJ2-7
ASRTDMKYEQY
>-|TRBV4-1|TRBJ1-6
ASSQERESPLH
>many|TRBV25-1|TRBJ1-4
ASTPTPGGDVEKLF